This is a list of T cell receptor beta chains from one sample in a study of radiation and T cells in renal cell carcinoma. Produced via immunoSEQ multiplex PCR; TCRdb's table is partial and in-frame only. Seen here are around 45,000 clones, about 84% observed once, and the top ten hold about 25%. The specimen was blood, collected from a patient whose treatment included radiotherapy and nephrectomy. The receptors shown here come from a woman in her seventies with renal cell carcinoma. CDR3s include the opening cysteine and the closing phenylalanine or tryptophan. A D gene is named only where the DNA matches it firmly. The listing skips clone size in some rows; elsewhere it reads once, few, many or a size class.

clone size	D gene	V gene	J gene	CDR3 protein	CDR3 DNA
NA	NA	TRBV30	TRBJ2-7	CAWSVLRGAAYEQYF	TGTGCCTGGAGTGTACTCCGGGGGGCGGCCTACGAGCAGTACTTC
once	NA	TRBV4-1	TRBJ1-2	CASSQGPGEANYGYTF	TGCGCCAGCAGCCAAGGTCCAGGGGAGGCCAACTATGGCTACACCTTC
NA	TRBD1	TRBV15	TRBJ2-5	CATSRGQGVQTQYF	TGTGCCACCAGCAGAGGTCAGGGGGTACAGACCCAGTACTTC
NA	NA	TRBV15	TRBJ2-7	CATSRESYEQYF	TGTGCCACCAGCAGAGAATCGTACGAGCAGTACTTC
NA	TRBD2	TRBV7-2	TRBJ2-2	CASSLELAVNTGELFF	TGTGCCAGCAGCTTAGAGCTAGCGGTGAACACCGGGGAGCTGTTTTTT
NA	NA	TRBV6-1	TRBJ1-5	CASRPGGAQNQPQHF	TGTGCCAGCAGGCCTGGGGGGGCCCAAAATCAGCCCCAGCATTTT
NA	TRBD2	TRBV7-9	TRBJ2-1	CASSLLSGTYNEQFF	TGTGCCAGCAGCTTACTCAGCGGGACGTACAATGAGCAGTTCTTC
NA	NA	TRBV9	TRBJ1-2	CASSVDSGANLANYGYTF	TGTGCCAGCAGCGTAGACAGCGGGGCAAACTTAGCTAACTATGGCTACACCTTC
NA	NA	TRBV7-2	TRBJ1-2	CASSLTSQGPYGYTF	TGTGCCAGCAGTCTCACCAGCCAAGGTCCCTATGGCTACACCTTC
NA	NA	TRBV18	TRBJ2-7	CASSPAGQTYEQYF	TGTGCCAGCTCACCAGCAGGGCAAACCTACGAGCAGTACTTC
NA	NA	TRBV4-1	TRBJ1-1	CASSQKRGVITEAFF	TGCGCCAGCAGCCAAAAACGCGGGGTTATCACTGAAGCTTTCTTT
NA	NA	TRBV9	TRBJ2-3	CASSLGARTDTQYF	TGTGCCAGCAGCCTTGGGGCCCGCACAGATACGCAGTATTTT
NA	NA	TRBV6-5	TRBJ2-5	CASSYSPGEIGETQYF	TGTGCCAGCAGTTACTCGCCCGGGGAAATTGGAGAGACCCAGTACTTC
NA	NA	TRBV29-1	TRBJ1-1	CSVEASGAEAFF	TGCAGCGTTGAAGCCTCAGGGGCTGAAGCTTTCTTT
NA	TRBD1	TRBV18	TRBJ1-1	CASSPGTGEGETEAFF	TGTGCCAGCTCACCGGGGACAGGGGAAGGAGAGACTGAAGCTTTCTTT
NA	NA	TRBV27	TRBJ1-2	CASSLRAQPQGKGYTF	TGTGCCAGCAGCCTTAGGGCCCAGCCTCAGGGAAAGGGCTACACCTTC
NA	TRBD1	TRBV7-9	TRBJ1-2	CASSYPRYRGVEYGYTF	TGTGCCAGCAGTTACCCCCGCTACAGGGGGGTAGAGTATGGCTACACCTTC
few	NA	TRBV4-3	TRBJ2-6	CASSLDRGANVLTF	TGCGCCAGCAGCCTTGACCGGGGGGCCAACGTCCTGACTTTC
NA	NA	TRBV7-8	TRBJ1-1	CASSPISGSTTEAFF	TGTGCCAGCAGCCCTATTTCCGGGTCCACCACTGAAGCTTTCTTT
few	NA	TRBV7-9	TRBJ1-2	CASRTLHGGYTF	TGTGCCAGCAGAACTTTACATGGTGGCTACACCTTC
NA	NA	TRBV27	TRBJ1-5	CASSPQGGYQPQHF	TGTGCCAGCAGTCCCCAGGGCGGCTATCAGCCCCAGCATTTT
NA	NA	TRBV5-4	TRBJ1-3	CASSDAIAGRGNTIYF	TGTGCCAGCAGCGATGCCATCGCAGGCAGGGGAAACACCATATATTTT
NA	NA	TRBV5-4	TRBJ2-2	CASSLGAGGELFF	TGTGCCAGCAGCCTGGGGGCAGGCGGGGAGCTGTTTTTT
NA	NA	TRBV5-1	TRBJ1-1	CASSSGGTNTEAFF	TGCGCCAGCAGCTCTGGGGGGACGAACACTGAAGCTTTCTTT
NA	TRBD1	TRBV5-5	TRBJ1-1	CASSLDRGHDLAFF	TGTGCCAGCAGCCTGGACAGGGGGCACGATTTAGCTTTCTTT
NA	NA	TRBV5-1	TRBJ2-5	CASSLIRDPQETQYF	TGCGCCAGCAGCTTGATCAGGGACCCGCAAGAGACCCAGTACTTC
NA	TRBD1	TRBV7-9	TRBJ2-7	CASSFTGDYEQYF	TGTGCCAGCAGCTTCACAGGGGACTACGAGCAGTACTTC
NA	NA	TRBV2	TRBJ2-7	CASSEGGEYEQYF	TGTGCCAGCAGTGAAGGCGGGGAGTACGAGCAGTACTTC
NA	TRBD1	TRBV7-9	TRBJ1-1	CASSLGTGPEAFF	TGTGCCAGCAGCTTAGGGACAGGGCCTGAAGCTTTCTTT
NA	TRBD1	TRBV30	TRBJ1-4	CAWSAGTGYEKLFF	TGTGCCTGGAGTGCCGGGACAGGGTATGAAAAACTGTTTTTT
NA	TRBD2	TRBV10-3	TRBJ2-5	CAISGEGETQYF	TGTGCCATCAGTGGGGAGGGGGAGACCCAGTACTTC
NA	TRBD1	TRBV10-3	TRBJ2-3	CAISVGTGGRDTQYF	TGTGCCATCAGTGTAGGGACAGGGGGCCGGGATACGCAGTATTTT
NA	NA	TRBV5-1	TRBJ2-7	CASSSGGGHQNEQYF	TGCGCCAGCAGTTCCGGTGGGGGACACCAGAACGAGCAGTACTTC
NA	TRBD2	TRBV4-1	TRBJ2-2	CASSQDGGRASGELFF	TGCGCCAGCAGCCAAGATGGCGGGAGGGCTTCCGGGGAGCTGTTTTTT
NA	TRBD2	TRBV7-2	TRBJ2-1	CASSLGLAGASYQFF	TGTGCCAGCAGCTTAGGACTAGCGGGAGCAAGTTATCAGTTCTTC
NA	TRBD2	TRBV9	TRBJ2-3	CASSFPTSGSTDTQYF	TGTGCCAGCAGCTTTCCGACTAGCGGGAGCACAGATACGCAGTATTTT
once	TRBD2	TRBV19	TRBJ2-1	CASSRPGTRSVNEQFF	TGTGCCAGTAGTCGTCCGGGGACTAGGTCGGTCAATGAGCAGTTCTTC
NA	NA	TRBV29-1	TRBJ1-2	CSVDWADYGYTF	TGCAGCGTTGATTGGGCTGACTATGGCTACACCTTC